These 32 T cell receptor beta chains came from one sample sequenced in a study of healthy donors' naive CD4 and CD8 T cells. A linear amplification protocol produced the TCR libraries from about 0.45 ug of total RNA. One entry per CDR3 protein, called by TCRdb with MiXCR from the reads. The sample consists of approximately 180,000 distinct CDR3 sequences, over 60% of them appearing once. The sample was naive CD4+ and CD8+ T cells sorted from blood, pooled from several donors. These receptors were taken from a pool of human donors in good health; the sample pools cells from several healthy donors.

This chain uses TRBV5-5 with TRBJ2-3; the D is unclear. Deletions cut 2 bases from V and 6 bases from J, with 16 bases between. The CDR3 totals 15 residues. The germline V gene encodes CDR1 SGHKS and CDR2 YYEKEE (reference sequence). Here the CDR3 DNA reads TGTGCCAGCAGCTTCCAGCCTCCTATTCCGGATACGCAGTATTTT. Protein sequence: CASSFQPPIPDTQYF.

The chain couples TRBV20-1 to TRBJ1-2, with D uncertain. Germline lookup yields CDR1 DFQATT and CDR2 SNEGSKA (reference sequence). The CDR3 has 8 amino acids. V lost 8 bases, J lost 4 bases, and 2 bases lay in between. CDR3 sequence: CSTYGYTF. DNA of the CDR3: TGCAGTACCTATGGCTACACCTTC.

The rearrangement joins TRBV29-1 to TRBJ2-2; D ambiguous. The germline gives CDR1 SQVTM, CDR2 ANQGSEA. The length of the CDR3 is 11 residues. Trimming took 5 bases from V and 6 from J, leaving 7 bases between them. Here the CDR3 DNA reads TGCAGCGTTCCGTCCGCCGGGGAGCTGTTTTTT. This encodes CSVPSAGELFF.

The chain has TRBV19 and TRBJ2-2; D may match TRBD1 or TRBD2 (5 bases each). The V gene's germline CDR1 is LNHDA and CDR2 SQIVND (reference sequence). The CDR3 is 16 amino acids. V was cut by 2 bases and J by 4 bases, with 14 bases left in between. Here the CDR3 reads CASSINYGTVTGELFF. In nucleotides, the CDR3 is TGTGCCAGTAGTATAAACTACGGGACGGTCACCGGGGAGCTGTTTTTT.

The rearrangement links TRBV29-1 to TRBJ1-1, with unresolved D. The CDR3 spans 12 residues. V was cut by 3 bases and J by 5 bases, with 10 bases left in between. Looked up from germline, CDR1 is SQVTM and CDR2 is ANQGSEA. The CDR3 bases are TGCAGCGTTGATACGGTAGGGACTGAAGCTTTCTTT. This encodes CSVDTVGTEAFF.

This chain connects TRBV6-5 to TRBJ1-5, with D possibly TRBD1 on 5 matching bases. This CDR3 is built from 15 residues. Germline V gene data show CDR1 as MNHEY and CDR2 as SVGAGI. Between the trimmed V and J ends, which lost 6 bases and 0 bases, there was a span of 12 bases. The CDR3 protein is CASRATGNSNQPQHF. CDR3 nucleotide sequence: TGTGCCAGCAGGGCAACAGGCAATAGCAATCAGCCCCAGCATTTT.

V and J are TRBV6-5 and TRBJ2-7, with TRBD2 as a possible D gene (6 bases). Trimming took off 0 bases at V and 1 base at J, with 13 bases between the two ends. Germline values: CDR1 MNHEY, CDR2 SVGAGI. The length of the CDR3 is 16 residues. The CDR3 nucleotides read TGTGCCAGCAGTTACTCTTTGGGACTGGCATCCTACGAGCAGTACTTC. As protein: CASSYSLGLASYEQYF.

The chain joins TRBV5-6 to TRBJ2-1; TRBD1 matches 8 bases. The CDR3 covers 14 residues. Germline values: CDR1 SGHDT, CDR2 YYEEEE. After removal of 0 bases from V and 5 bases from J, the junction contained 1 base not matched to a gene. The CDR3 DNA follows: TGTGCCAGCAGCTTGGGGACAGGGAACAATGAGCAGTTCTTC. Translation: CASSLGTGNNEQFF.

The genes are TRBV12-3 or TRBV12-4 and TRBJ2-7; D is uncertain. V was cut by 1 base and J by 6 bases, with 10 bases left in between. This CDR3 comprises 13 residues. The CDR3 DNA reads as TGTGCCAGCAGTTTAGTGGGCAGGTTCGAGCAGTACTTC. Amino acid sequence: CASSLVGRFEQYF.

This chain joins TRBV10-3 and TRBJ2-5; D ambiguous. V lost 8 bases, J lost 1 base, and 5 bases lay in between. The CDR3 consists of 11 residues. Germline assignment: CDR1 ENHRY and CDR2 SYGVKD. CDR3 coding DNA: TGTGCCATCGGAAGCCAAGAGACCCAGTACTTC. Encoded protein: CAIGSQETQYF.

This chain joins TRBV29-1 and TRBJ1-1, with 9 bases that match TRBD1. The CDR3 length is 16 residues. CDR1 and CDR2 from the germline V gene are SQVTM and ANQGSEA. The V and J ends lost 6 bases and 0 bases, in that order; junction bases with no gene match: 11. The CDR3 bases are TGCAGCGTCGTAGAACGGGACAGGGCAATGAACACTGAAGCTTTCTTT. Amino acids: CSVVERDRAMNTEAFF.

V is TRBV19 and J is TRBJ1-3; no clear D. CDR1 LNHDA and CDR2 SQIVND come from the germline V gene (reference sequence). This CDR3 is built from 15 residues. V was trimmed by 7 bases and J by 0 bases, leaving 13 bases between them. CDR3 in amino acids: CASKEGRNSGNTIYF. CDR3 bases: TGTGCCAGTAAGGAAGGAAGGAACTCTGGAAACACCATATATTTT.

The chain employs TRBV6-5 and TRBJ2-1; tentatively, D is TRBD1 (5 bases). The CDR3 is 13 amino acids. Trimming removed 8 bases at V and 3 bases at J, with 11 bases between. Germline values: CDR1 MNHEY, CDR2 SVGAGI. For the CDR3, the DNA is TGTGCCAGCCGGGCAGGGCTCTACAATGAGCAGTTCTTC. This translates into CASRAGLYNEQFF.

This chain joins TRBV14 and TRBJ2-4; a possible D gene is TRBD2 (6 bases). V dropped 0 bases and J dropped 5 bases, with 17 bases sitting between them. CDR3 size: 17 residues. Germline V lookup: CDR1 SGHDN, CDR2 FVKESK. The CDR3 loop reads CASSQDPRASAENIQYF. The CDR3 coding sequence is TGTGCCAGCAGCCAAGATCCCCGGGCTAGCGCAGAAAACATTCAGTACTTC.

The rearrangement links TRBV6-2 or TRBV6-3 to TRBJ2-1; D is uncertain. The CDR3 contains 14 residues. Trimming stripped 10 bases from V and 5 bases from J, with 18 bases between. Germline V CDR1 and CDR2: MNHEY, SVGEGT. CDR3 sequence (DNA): TGTGCCACCATGACCTTTATGGCGCACAATGAGCAGTTCTTC. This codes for CATMTFMAHNEQFF.

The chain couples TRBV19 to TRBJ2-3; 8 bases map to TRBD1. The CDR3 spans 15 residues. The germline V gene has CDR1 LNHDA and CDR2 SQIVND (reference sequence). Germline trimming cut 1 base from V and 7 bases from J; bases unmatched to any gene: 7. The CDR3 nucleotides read TGTGCCAGTAGTATAGCGGACAGGGATCGGAATACGCAGTATTTT. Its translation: CASSIADRDRNTQYF. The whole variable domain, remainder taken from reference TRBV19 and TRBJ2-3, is DGGITQSPKYLFRKEGQNVTLSCEQNLNHDAMYWYRQDPGQGLRLIYYSQIVNDFQKGDIAEGYSVSREKKESFPLTVTSAQKNPTAFYLCASSIADRDRNTQYFGPGTRLTVL.

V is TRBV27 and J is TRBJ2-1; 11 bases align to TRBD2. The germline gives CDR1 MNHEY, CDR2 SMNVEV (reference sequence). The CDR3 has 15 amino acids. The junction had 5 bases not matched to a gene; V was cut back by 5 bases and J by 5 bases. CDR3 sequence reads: CASSIGTSGHNEQFF. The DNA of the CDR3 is TGTGCCAGCAGTATTGGGACTAGCGGACACAATGAGCAGTTCTTC.

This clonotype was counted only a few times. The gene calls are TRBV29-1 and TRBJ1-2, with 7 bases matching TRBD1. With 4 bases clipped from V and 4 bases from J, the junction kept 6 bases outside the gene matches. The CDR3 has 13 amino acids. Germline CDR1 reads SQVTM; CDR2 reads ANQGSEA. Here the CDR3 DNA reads TGCAGCGTTGCGGGACAGAGCAGCTATGGCTACACCTTC. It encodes CSVAGQSSYGYTF.

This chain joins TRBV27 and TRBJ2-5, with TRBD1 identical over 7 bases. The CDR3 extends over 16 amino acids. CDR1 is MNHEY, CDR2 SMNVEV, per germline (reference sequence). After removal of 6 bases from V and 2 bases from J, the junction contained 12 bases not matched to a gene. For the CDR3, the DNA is TGTGCCAGCAGACCACGAGACAGGGAGAGACAAGAGACCCAGTACTTC. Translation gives CASRPRDRERQETQYF.

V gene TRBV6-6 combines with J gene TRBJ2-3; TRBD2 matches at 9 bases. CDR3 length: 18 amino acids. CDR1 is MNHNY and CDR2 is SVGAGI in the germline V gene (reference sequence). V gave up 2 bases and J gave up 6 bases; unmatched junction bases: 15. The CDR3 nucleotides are TGTGCCAGCAGTTACCAAACGACTAGCGGTTCAGGGGAGGATACGCAGTATTTT. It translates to CASSYQTTSGSGEDTQYF.

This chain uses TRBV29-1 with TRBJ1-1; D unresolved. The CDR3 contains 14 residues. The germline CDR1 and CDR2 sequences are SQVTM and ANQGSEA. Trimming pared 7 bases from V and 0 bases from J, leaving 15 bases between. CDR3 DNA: TGCAGCGAGATCAGAGTTGAGATGAACACTGAAGCTTTCTTT. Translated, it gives CSEIRVEMNTEAFF.

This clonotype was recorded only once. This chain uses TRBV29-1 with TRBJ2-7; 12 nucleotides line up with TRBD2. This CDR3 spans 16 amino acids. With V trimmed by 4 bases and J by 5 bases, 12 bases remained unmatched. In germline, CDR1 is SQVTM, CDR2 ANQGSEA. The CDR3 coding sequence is TGCAGCGTTGTTATGGCTAGCGGGAGGGCCTTGAACGAGCAGTACTTC. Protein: CSVVMASGRALNEQYF.

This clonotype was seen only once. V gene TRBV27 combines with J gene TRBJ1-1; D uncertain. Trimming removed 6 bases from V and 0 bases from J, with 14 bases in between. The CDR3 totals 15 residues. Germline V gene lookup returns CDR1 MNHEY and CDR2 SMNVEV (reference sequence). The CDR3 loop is CASRLGGQLNTEAFF. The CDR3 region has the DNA TGTGCCAGCAGGTTGGGAGGGCAACTGAACACTGAAGCTTTCTTT.

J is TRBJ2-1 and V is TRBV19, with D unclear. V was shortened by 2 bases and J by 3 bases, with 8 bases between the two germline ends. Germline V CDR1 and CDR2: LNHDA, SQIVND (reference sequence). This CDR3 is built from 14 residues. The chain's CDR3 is CASSINGSYNEQFF. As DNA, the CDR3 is TGTGCCAGTAGTATAAACGGAAGCTACAATGAGCAGTTCTTC.

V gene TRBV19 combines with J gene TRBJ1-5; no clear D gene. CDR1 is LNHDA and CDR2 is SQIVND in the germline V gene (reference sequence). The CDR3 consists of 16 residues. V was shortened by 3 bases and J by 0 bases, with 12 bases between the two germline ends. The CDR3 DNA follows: TGTGCCAGTAGTATTGGCAGGTCATATAGCAATCAGCCCCAGCATTTT. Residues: CASSIGRSYSNQPQHF.

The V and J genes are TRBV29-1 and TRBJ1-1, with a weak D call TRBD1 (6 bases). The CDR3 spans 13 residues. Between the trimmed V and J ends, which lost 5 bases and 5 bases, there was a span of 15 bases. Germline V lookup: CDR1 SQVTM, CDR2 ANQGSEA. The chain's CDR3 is CSVIWTVRTEAFF. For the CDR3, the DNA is TGCAGCGTTATTTGGACAGTAAGGACTGAAGCTTTCTTT.

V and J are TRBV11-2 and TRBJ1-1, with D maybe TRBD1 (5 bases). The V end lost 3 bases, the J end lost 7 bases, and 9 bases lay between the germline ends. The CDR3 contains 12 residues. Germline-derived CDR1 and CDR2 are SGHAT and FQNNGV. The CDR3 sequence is CASSFGTVEAFF. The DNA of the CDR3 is TGTGCCAGCAGCTTCGGGACGGTTGAAGCTTTCTTT.

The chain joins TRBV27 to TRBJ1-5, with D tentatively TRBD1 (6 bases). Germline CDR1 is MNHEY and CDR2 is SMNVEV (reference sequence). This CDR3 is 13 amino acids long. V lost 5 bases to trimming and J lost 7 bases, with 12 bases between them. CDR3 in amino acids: CASSLGGWQPQHF. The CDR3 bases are TGTGCCAGCAGTCTGGGGGGCTGGCAGCCCCAGCATTTT.

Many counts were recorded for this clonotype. The CDR3 reads CAISGMGEAFF. The CDR3 DNA reads as TGTGCCATCAGTGGGATGGGGGAAGCTTTCTTT. V usage is TRBV10-3 and J usage is TRBJ1-1; D not certain. The V end lost 4 bases, the J end lost 8 bases, and 8 bases lay between the germline ends. The V gene's germline CDR1 is ENHRY and CDR2 SYGVKD. The CDR3 length is 11 residues.

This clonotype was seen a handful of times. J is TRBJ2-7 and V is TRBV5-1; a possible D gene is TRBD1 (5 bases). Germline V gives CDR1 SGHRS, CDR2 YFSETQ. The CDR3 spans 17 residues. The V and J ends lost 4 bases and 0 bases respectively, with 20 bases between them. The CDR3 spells CASSQNSQGVVSYEQYF. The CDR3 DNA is TGCGCCAGCAGCCAGAACTCTCAGGGTGTAGTCTCCTACGAGCAGTACTTC. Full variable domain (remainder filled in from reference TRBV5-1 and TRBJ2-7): KAGVTQTPRYLIKTRGQQVTLSCSPISGHRSVSWYQQTPGQGLQFLFEYFSETQRNKGNFPGRFSGRQFSNSRSEMNVSTLELGDSALYLCASSQNSQGVVSYEQYFGPGTRLTVT.

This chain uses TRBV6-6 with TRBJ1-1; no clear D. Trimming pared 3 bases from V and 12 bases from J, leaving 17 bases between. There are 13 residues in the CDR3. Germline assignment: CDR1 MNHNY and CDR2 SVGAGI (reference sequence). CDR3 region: CASSYLMDSETFF. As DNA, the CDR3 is TGTGCCAGCAGTTATTTGATGGATTCAGAGACTTTCTTT.

CDR3: CSAMGLAGEFEQFF. CDR3 DNA sequence: TGCAGTGCTATGGGACTAGCGGGAGAGTTTGAGCAGTTCTTC. The chain combines TRBV20-1 with TRBJ2-1, with TRBD2 matching 14 bases. CDR1 DFQATT and CDR2 SNEGSKA come from the germline V gene (reference sequence). This CDR3 is built from 14 residues. V was pared by 4 bases and J by 9 bases, with 5 bases of the junction left unmatched.